This TCR beta chain was retrieved from a study of blood T cell repertoires in COVID-19. Produced via immunoSEQ multiplex PCR; TCRdb's table is partial and in-frame only. This table holds tens of thousands of clones, about 86% found once. Germline V gene sequence: CDR1 SGHRS, CDR2 YFSETQ. The CDR3 extends over 16 amino acids. Trimming removed 0 bases at V and 7 bases at J, with 16 bases between. The receptor comes from a man between 60 and 70 years old with acute or convalescent COVID-19. The gene calls are TRBV5-1 and TRBJ1-4, with D unclear. The sequencing sample was made of peripheral blood. CDR3 sequence (DNA): TGCGCCAGCAGCTTGGCCGGAGTTGGCAATACTGAAAAACTGTTTTTT. Protein product: CASSLAGVGNTEKLFF. The entire variable domain, with the rest obtained from reference TRBV5-1 and TRBJ1-4, is as follows: KAGVTQTPRYLIKTRGQQVTLSCSPISGHRSVSWYQQTPGQGLQFLFEYFSETQRNKGNFPGRFSGRQFSNSRSEMNVSTLELGDSALYLCASSLAGVGNTEKLFFGSGTQLSVL.